These 10 T cell receptor beta chains originate from one sample sequenced in a study of radiotherapy plus CTLA-4 blockade in lung cancer. Measured with immunoSEQ multiplex PCR; TCRdb has only the in-frame clones, and not every one. The data show roughly 50,000 clones, 70% to 90% seen once. This sample comprised peripheral blood, obtained from a patient treated with radiotherapy plus ipilimumab. The source of these receptors is a human donor with non-small cell lung cancer whose response to radiotherapy plus ipilimumab could not be evaluated.

The chain carries TRBV6-5 and TRBJ1-2; D unclear. Germline V gene data show CDR1 as MNHEY and CDR2 as SVGAGI. The V end lost 5 bases, the J end lost 8 bases, and 15 bases lay between the germline ends. The CDR3 spans 13 residues. The CDR3 nucleotides are TGTGCCAGCAGTGGAGAAAGGTCCCTGGGCTACACCTTC. It specifies CASSGERSLGYTF.

The chain employs TRBV30 and TRBJ2-1; unclear D gene. The CDR3 runs 16 residues. Germline lookup yields CDR1 GTSNPN and CDR2 SVGIG (reference sequence). V lost 0 bases and J 7 bases, leaving 19 bases between the germline ends. Here the CDR3 reads CAWSVRNRFRKNEQFF. The CDR3 coding sequence is TGTGCCTGGAGTGTACGAAACAGATTCAGGAAGAATGAGCAGTTCTTC.

The chain recombines TRBV4-1 with TRBJ2-7, with 11 bases lining up with TRBD2. CDR1 and CDR2 (germline): MGHRA, YSYEKL. Losses at the gene ends were 4 bases for V and 0 bases for J; bases not matched to a gene: 5. The CDR3 consists of 16 residues. Written as DNA, the CDR3 is TGCGCCAGCAGCCCCGGACTAGCGGGCGTCTCCTACGAGCAGTACTTC. This sequence encodes CASSPGLAGVSYEQYF.

This clone has more than one count but fewer than ten. This chain uses TRBV19 with TRBJ2-6; no clear D gene. Looked up from germline, CDR1 is LNHDA and CDR2 is SQIVND (reference sequence). This CDR3 region has 15 residues. V was shortened by 5 bases and J by 4 bases, with 12 bases between the two germline ends. The CDR3 region is CASSFQAGGANVLTF. The CDR3 DNA follows: TGTGCCAGTAGTTTCCAGGCTGGAGGGGCCAACGTCCTGACTTTC.

The V call is TRBV19, the J call TRBJ2-5, with D tentatively TRBD1 (7 bases). The DNA end favors TRBJ2-7, so the J call may be wrong. Germline CDR1 is LNHDA and CDR2 is SQIVND (reference sequence). The CDR3 consists of 13 residues. CDR3 coding DNA: TGTGCCGTATCATCCCAGGGGGGCTACGAGCAGTACTTC. Translated: CAVSSQGGYEQYF.

The V call is TRBV2, the J call TRBJ2-7, with TRBD1 matching 7 bases. V was clipped by 5 bases and J by 6 bases; unmatched bases: 7. The CDR3 extends over 13 amino acids. Germline V gene sequence: CDR1 SNHLY, CDR2 FYNNEI. This chain's CDR3 is CASSLDRTGEQYF. CDR3 bases: TGTGCCAGCAGTTTGGACAGGACCGGCGAGCAGTACTTC.

This chain links TRBV6-1 with TRBJ1-4, with 9 nucleotides matching TRBD1. Germline trimming cut 5 bases from V and 7 bases from J; bases unmatched to any gene: 8. Germline V gene lookup returns CDR1 MNHNS and CDR2 SASEGT. This CDR3 has 15 amino acids. This CDR3 is CASSTTGTGLEKLFF. In DNA, the CDR3 is TGTGCCAGCAGTACCACCGGGACAGGGCTTGAAAAACTGTTTTTT.

V and J are TRBV7-2 and TRBJ2-2; D might be TRBD2 (6 bases). The CDR3 length is 15 residues. The germline V gene encodes CDR1 SGHTA and CDR2 FQGNSA. Trimming removed 7 bases at V and 4 bases at J, with 16 bases between. The chain's CDR3 is CASTPVAGFTGELFF. The CDR3 coding sequence is TGTGCCAGCACCCCAGTCGCGGGGTTCACCGGGGAGCTGTTTTTT.

The rearrangement links TRBV11-2 to TRBJ2-1; TRBD2 matches at 9 bases. Germline V gives CDR1 SGHAT, CDR2 FQNNGV. Trimming at V came to 5 bases and at J to 6 bases, leaving 5 bases not matched to a gene. The CDR3 spans 14 residues. The DNA for the CDR3 is TGTGCCAGCAGCCCCGGGACTAGCCCCAATGAGCAGTTCTTC. Translated, it gives CASSPGTSPNEQFF.

The genes are TRBV7-2 and TRBJ1-4; 12 positions agree with TRBD1. V was pared by 1 base and J by 9 bases, with 3 bases of the junction left unmatched. The germline CDR1 and CDR2 sequences are SGHTA and FQGNSA. CDR3 length: 15 amino acids. The CDR3 coding sequence is TGTGCCAGCAGCTTAGAGGGGACAGGGGGCAAAAAACTGTTTTTT. Its protein product is CASSLEGTGGKKLFF.